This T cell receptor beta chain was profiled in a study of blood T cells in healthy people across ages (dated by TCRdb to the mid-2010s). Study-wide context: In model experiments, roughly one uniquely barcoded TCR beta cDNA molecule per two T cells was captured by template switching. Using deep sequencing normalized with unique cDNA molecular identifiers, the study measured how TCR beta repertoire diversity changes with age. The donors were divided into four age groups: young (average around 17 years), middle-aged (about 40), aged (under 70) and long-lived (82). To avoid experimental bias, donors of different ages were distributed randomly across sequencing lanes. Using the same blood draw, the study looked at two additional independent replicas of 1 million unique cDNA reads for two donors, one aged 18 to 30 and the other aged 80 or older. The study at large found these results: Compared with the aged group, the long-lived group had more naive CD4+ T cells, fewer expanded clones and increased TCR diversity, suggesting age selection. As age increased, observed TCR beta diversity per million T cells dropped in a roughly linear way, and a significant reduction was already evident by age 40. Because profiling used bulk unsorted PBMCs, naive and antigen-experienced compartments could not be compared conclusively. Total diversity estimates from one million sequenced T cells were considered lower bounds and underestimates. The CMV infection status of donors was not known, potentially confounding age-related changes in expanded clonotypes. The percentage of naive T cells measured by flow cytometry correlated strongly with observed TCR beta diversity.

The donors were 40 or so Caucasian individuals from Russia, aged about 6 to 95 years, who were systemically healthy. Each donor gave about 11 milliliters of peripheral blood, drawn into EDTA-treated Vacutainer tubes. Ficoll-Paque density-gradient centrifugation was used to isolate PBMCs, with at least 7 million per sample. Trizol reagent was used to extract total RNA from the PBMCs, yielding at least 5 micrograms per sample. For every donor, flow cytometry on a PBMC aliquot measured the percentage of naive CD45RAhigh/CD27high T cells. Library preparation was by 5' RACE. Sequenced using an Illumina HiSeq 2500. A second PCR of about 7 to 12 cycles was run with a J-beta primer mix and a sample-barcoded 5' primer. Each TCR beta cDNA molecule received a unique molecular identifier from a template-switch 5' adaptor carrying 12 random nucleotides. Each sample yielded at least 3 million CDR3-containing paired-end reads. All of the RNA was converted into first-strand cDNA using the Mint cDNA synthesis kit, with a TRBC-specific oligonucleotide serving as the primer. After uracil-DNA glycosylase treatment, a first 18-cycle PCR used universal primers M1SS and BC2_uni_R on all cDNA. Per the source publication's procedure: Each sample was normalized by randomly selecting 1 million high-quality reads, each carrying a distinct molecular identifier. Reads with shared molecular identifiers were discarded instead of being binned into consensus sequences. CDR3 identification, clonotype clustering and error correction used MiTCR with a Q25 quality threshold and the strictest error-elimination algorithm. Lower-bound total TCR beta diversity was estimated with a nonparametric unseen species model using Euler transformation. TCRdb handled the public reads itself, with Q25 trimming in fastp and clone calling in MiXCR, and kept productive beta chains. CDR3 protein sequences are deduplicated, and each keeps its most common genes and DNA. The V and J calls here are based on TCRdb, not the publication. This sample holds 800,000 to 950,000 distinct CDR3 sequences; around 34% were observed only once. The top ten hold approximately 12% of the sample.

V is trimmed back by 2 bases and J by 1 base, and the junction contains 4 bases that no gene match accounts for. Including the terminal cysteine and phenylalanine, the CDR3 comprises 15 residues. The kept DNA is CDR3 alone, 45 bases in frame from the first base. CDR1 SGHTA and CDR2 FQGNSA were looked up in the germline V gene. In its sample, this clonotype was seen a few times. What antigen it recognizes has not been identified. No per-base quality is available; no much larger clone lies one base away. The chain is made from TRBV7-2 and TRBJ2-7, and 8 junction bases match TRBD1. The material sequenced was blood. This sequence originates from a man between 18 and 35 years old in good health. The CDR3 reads CASSLFQGASYEQYF. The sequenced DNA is TGTGCCAGCAGCTTATTCCAGGGGGCTTCCTACGAGCAGTACTTC.